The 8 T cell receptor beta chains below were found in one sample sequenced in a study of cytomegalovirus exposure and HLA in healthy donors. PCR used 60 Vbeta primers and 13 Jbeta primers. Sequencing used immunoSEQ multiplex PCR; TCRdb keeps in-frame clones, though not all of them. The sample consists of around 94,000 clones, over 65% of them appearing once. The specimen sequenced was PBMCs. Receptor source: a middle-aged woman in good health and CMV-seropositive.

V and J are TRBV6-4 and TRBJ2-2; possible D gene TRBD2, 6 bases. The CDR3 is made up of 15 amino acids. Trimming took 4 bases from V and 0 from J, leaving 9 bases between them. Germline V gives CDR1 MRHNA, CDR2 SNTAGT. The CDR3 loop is CASSVEGSNTGELFF. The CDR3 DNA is TGTGCCAGCAGTGTGGAGGGCTCGAACACCGGGGAGCTGTTTTTT.

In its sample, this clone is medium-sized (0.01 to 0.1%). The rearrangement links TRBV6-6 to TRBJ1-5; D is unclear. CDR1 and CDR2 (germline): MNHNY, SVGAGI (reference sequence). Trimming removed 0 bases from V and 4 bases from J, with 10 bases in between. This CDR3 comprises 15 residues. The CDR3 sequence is CASSYSSSPNQPQHF. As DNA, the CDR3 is TGTGCCAGCAGTTACTCGAGCTCCCCTAATCAGCCCCAGCATTTT.

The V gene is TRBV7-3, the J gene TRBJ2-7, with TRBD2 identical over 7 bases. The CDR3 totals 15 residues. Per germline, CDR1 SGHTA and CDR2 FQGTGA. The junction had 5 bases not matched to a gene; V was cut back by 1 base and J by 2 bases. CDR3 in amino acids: CASSLRSGDPYEQYF. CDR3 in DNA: TGTGCCAGCAGCTTAAGGAGCGGGGACCCCTACGAGCAGTACTTC.

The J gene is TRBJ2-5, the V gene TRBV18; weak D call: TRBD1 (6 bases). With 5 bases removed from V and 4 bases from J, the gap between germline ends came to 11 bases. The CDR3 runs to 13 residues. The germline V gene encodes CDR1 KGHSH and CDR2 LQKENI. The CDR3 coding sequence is TGTGCCAGCTCAACGACAGGTCCAGAGACCCAGTACTTC. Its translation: CASSTTGPETQYF.

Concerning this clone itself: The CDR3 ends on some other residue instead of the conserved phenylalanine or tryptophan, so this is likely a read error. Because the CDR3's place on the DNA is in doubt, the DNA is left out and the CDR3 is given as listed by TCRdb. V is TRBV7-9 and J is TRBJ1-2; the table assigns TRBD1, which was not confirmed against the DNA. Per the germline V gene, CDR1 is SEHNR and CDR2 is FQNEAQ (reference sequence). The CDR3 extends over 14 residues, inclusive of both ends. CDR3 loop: CASSLASGTGRLSL.

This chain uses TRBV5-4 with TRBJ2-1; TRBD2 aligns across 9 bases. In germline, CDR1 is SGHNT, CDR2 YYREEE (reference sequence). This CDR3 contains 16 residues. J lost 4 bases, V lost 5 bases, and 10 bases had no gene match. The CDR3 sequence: CASSQSTSGSYNEQFF. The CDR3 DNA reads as TGTGCCAGCAGTCAATCTACTAGCGGGTCATACAATGAGCAGTTCTTC.

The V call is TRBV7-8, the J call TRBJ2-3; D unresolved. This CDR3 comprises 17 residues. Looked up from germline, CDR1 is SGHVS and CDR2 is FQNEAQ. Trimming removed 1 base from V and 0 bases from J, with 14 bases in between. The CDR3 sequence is CASSLGRSMHSTDTQYF. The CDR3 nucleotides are TGTGCCAGCAGCTTAGGCAGGTCGATGCATAGCACAGATACGCAGTATTTT.

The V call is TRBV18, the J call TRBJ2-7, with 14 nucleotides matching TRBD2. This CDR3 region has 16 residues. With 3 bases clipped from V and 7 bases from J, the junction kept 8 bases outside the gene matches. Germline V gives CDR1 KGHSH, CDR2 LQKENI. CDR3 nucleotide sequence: TGTGCCAGCTCACCCCCGGGACTAGCGGGAGAAAGGGAGCAGTACTTC. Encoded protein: CASSPPGLAGEREQYF.